One and the same sample provided the 27 T cell receptor beta chains below, sequenced in a study of CD8+CD57+ T cells in acquired aplastic anemia. The use of genomic DNA as template underpinned the TCR beta VDJ and CDR3 profiling. From the reads, TCRdb called clonotypes with MiXCR, one entry per CDR3 protein. The data contain hundreds of thousands of distinct CDR3 sequences, under 80% of them singletons. The specimen was sorted CD4+, CD8+, or CD8+CD57+ T cells (not recorded which) from PBMCs. The receptors here all came from a human donor in good health, serving as a control.

This clonotype was observed a handful of times. This rearrangement joins TRBV29-1 to TRBJ1-3; D is undetermined. Germline V gives CDR1 SQVTM, CDR2 ANQGSEA. V was cut by 5 bases and J by 2 bases, with 10 bases left in between. The length of the CDR3 is 13 residues. The CDR3: CSVLGGTGNTIYF. CDR3 DNA: TGCAGCGTTCTAGGAGGGACTGGAAACACCATATATTTT.

This clonotype showed up just a few times. The V gene is TRBV7-2, the J gene TRBJ1-3; no clear D gene. This CDR3 is built from 15 residues. In germline, CDR1 is SGHTA, CDR2 FQGNSA. V lost 1 base to trimming and J lost 8 bases, with 15 bases between them. The CDR3 reads CASSLEPHRGDTIYF. The DNA for the CDR3 is TGTGCCAGCAGCTTAGAACCCCATAGAGGAGACACCATATATTTT.

The table lists this clonotype with many counts. The V and J genes are TRBV2 and TRBJ1-2, with a weak D call TRBD1 (5 bases). The CDR3 covers 14 residues. V lost 0 bases and J lost 8, with 13 bases in between. From germline, CDR1 is SNHLY and CDR2 FYNNEI. The CDR3 sequence: CASSEALSGQGYTF. In DNA, the CDR3 is TGTGCCAGCAGTGAAGCGCTTTCAGGGCAAGGCTACACCTTC.

This sequence joins TRBV12-3 or TRBV12-4 and TRBJ1-6; 9 bases agree with TRBD1. The CDR3 consists of 15 residues. J lost 10 bases, V lost 6 bases, and 10 bases had no gene match. CDR3 nucleotides: TGTGCCAGCAGGACAACGACAGGGGGTTCCTCACCCCTCCACTTT. This sequence encodes CASRTTTGGSSPLHF.

This clonotype was seen at least ten times. This chain joins TRBV5-1 and TRBJ2-7; TRBD1 might be the D (5 bases). CDR1 is SGHRS, CDR2 YFSETQ, per germline. The CDR3 runs 15 residues. Trimming left V 0 bases short and J 2 bases short, with 12 bases between. CDR3 amino acids: CASSLVVGETYEQYF. CDR3 nucleotides: TGCGCCAGCAGCTTGGTTGTAGGGGAAACCTACGAGCAGTACTTC.

In nucleotides, the CDR3 is TGTGCCAGTAGGACAGGACTAGCGGTAGATACGCAGCATTTT. Its protein is CASRTGLAVDTQHF. V usage is TRBV19 and J usage is TRBJ1-5; maybe TRBD1 (6 bases). This CDR3 comprises 14 residues. The germline V gene encodes CDR1 LNHDA and CDR2 SQIVND (reference sequence). V shed 6 bases and J shed 13 bases, with 22 bases lying between them. Using reference TRBV19 and TRBJ1-5 for the parts outside the CDR3, the full variable domain is DGGITQSPKYLFRKEGQNVTLSCEQNLNHDAMYWYRQDPGQGLRLIYYSQIVNDFQKGDIAEGYSVSREKKESFPLTVTSAQKNPTAFYLCASRTGLAVDTQHFGDGTRLSIL.

The chain links TRBV6-6 to TRBJ2-7; D is undetermined. The V and J ends lost 6 bases and 3 bases respectively, with 12 bases between them. Looked up from germline, CDR1 is MNHNY and CDR2 is SVGAGI (reference sequence). The CDR3 is 13 residues long. In DNA form, the CDR3 reads TGTGCCAGCAGGGAGTGGGGAAGCTACGAGCAGTACTTC. Translated, it gives CASREWGSYEQYF.

V usage is TRBV20-1 and J usage is TRBJ1-2; D is possibly TRBD1 (5 bases). The germline CDR1 and CDR2 sequences are DFQATT and SNEGSKA (reference sequence). The CDR3 has 12 amino acids. CDR3 in DNA: TGCAGCGCAGCAGCATATGGGACTAGCTACACCTTC. Translation gives CSAAAYGTSYTF.

Points on this clonotype: An end of the junction differs from the germline gene, which may be a read error. V gene TRBV7-2 combines with J gene TRBJ2-1; D call uncertain. Germline values: CDR1 SGHTA, CDR2 FQGNSA. The CDR3 length is 15 residues. The CDR3 is CASSLESETFHEQFF. The CDR3 DNA sequence: TGTGCCAGCAGTTTAGAGAGCGAGACCTTTCATGAGCAGTTCTTC.

The chain couples TRBV12-3 or TRBV12-4 to TRBJ1-5; D gene unclear. The CDR3 length is 15 residues. The V end was cut by 6 bases, the J end by 0 bases, with 12 bases between. The CDR3, as DNA: TGTGCCAGCAGCTTGACGGACCATAGCAATCAGCCCCAGCATTTT. Its translation is CASSLTDHSNQPQHF.

V is TRBV20-1 and J is TRBJ1-2, with a weak D call TRBD1 (5 bases). The CDR3 covers 15 residues. Per the germline V gene, CDR1 is DFQATT and CDR2 is SNEGSKA (reference sequence). Trimming removed 4 bases at V and 2 bases at J, with 17 bases between. CDR3 sequence (DNA): TGCAGTGCTACCCTCGGGGCGGCCGCCAACTATGGCTACACCTTC. Translated, it gives CSATLGAAANYGYTF.

A word on this clonotype: The CDR3 carries no conserved terminal phenylalanine or tryptophan, so it likely arises from a read error. No DNA is shown, since the ends of the CDR3 on it are uncertain; the CDR3 is the one TCRdb lists. This chain links TRBV7-9 with TRBJ2-3; the table assigns TRBD2, which was not confirmed against the DNA. The CDR3 is 13 residues long, counting both termini. The germline gives CDR1 SEHNR, CDR2 FQNEAQ (reference sequence). CDR3 loop: CASSATQIGRESY.

Worth noting for this clonotype: Likely a read error: the CDR3 ends without its conserved phenylalanine or tryptophan. No DNA is shown, since the ends of the CDR3 on it are uncertain; the CDR3 is the one TCRdb lists. The CDR3 spells CASSFSGGPEDTL. The V and J genes are TRBV7-3 and TRBJ2-1; the table's D call, TRBD1, was not checked against the DNA. The length of the CDR3 is 13 amino acids, counting both ends. The germline gives CDR1 SGHTA, CDR2 FQGTGA.

The rearrangement links TRBV7-9 to TRBJ1-2, with 9 bases matching TRBD1. Germline CDR1 is SEHNR and CDR2 is FQNEAQ (reference sequence). V dropped 5 bases and J dropped 4; count of bases not matched to a gene: 5. The CDR3 is made up of 14 amino acids. The CDR3 DNA reads as TGTGCCAGCAGCCCCAGGGACAGGGCCTATGGCTACACCTTC. Its protein is CASSPRDRAYGYTF.

The V gene is TRBV7-2, the J gene TRBJ2-7, with 9 bases matching TRBD1. The CDR3 consists of 15 residues. In germline, CDR1 is SGHTA, CDR2 FQGNSA. V was pared by 3 bases and J by 2 bases, with 5 bases of the junction left unmatched. Here the CDR3 reads CASSLSDRGPYEQYF. CDR3 DNA sequence: TGTGCCAGCAGCTTGTCGGACAGGGGCCCCTACGAGCAGTACTTC.

The J gene is TRBJ2-5, the V gene TRBV7-2; 7 bases fit TRBD2. CDR1 SGHTA and CDR2 FQGNSA come from the germline V gene. Losses at the gene ends were 1 base for V and 7 bases for J; bases not matched to a gene: 9. This CDR3 is built from 15 residues. CDR3 DNA sequence: TGTGCCAGCAGCTTAGGGGGGGGTTTTGGCGGGACCCAGTACTTC. Residues: CASSLGGGFGGTQYF.

About this clonotype: Likely a read error: the CDR3 ends without its conserved phenylalanine or tryptophan. The DNA is left out, because the CDR3 cannot be placed on it with certainty; the CDR3 is given as TCRdb lists it. The chain recombines TRBV24-1 with TRBJ2-1; the DNA was not compared with TRBD1, the D call given in the table. CDR1 KGHDR and CDR2 SFDVKD come from the germline V gene. Inclusive of both ends, the CDR3 amounts to 15 amino acids. CDR3 region: CATSDKQGNASFFEP.

Concerning this clonotype itself: This CDR3 is missing its conserved last phenylalanine or tryptophan, likely due to a read error. No DNA is shown, since the ends of the CDR3 on it are uncertain; the CDR3 is the one TCRdb lists. J is TRBJ1-6 and V is TRBV15; the table's D call, TRBD1, has no DNA check behind it. The CDR3 totals 15 residues, both ends included. Germline V lookup: CDR1 LNHNV, CDR2 YYDKDF (reference sequence). CDR3 sequence reads: CASTTGSGDDPPLQP.

Many counts were recorded for this clonotype. V and J are TRBV7-2 and TRBJ2-1; D tentatively fits TRBD1 or TRBD2 (5 bases each). CDR1 is SGHTA and CDR2 is FQGNSA in the germline V gene. The CDR3 length is 14 residues. Trimming removed 6 bases from V and 10 bases from J, with 19 bases in between. The CDR3 reads CASRPRRGAREQFF. CDR3 bases: TGTGCCAGCAGACCTCGGAGAGGGGCCCGAGAGCAGTTCTTC.

The chain links TRBV9 to TRBJ2-5; possibly TRBD1 for D (6 bases). This CDR3 comprises 14 residues. The germline CDR1 and CDR2 sequences are SGDLS and YYNGEE. The V and J ends lost 4 bases and 7 bases respectively, with 17 bases between them. The CDR3 loop reads CASSTRQVGGTQYF. The DNA for the CDR3 is TGTGCCAGCAGCACTAGACAGGTTGGGGGGACCCAGTACTTC.

Concerning this clonotype itself: Lacking the conserved final phenylalanine or tryptophan, this CDR3 likely reflects a read error. The CDR3 bases are TGTGCCAGTAGTATGGGGACCTACAACGAGCAGTTCCTC. It translates to CASSMGTYNEQFL. This chain joins TRBV19 and TRBJ2-1, with D perhaps matching TRBD1 or TRBD2 (5 bases each). The CDR3 has 13 amino acids. CDR1 is LNHDA and CDR2 is SQIVND in the germline V gene (reference sequence).

V gene TRBV20-1 combines with J gene TRBJ1-4; no firm D call. Per the germline V gene, CDR1 is DFQATT and CDR2 is SNEGSKA (reference sequence). The CDR3 consists of 16 residues. V shed 5 bases and J shed 7 bases, with 23 bases lying between them. This CDR3 reads CSALRANTERTEKLFF. Written as DNA, the CDR3 is TGCAGTGCTCTCCGGGCGAACACTGAGCGGACTGAAAAACTGTTTTTT.

This clonotype came up a few times. A much larger clone lies one base from this, so it may be a read error. The final CDR3 position lacks the conserved phenylalanine or tryptophan, pointing to a likely read error. The rearrangement links TRBV12-3 or TRBV12-4 to TRBJ1-5, with unresolved D. The CDR3 extends over 16 amino acids. V was clipped by 3 bases and J by 3 bases, with 15 bases between them. The CDR3 coding sequence is TGTGCCAGCAGTTTGATCCTAGGGATTGACAATCAGCCCCAGCATCTT. Translating it yields CASSLILGIDNQPQHL.

This chain connects TRBV7-2 to TRBJ1-2, with 8 bases matching TRBD1. The CDR3 length is 14 residues. The V segment lost 4 bases and the J segment 4 bases; nucleotides outside the gene matches: 5. CDR1 is SGHTA and CDR2 is FQGNSA in the germline V gene. For the CDR3, the DNA is TGTGCCAGCAGCTCCTTGACAGGGGCCTATGGCTACACCTTC. Amino acid sequence: CASSSLTGAYGYTF.

The genes are TRBV7-2 and TRBJ1-1; the D is unclear. The DNA matches TRBJ2-7 better at its end, which makes the J call doubtful. This CDR3 contains 13 residues. Germline CDR1 SGHTA, CDR2 FQGNSA. CDR3 region: CASRGERNYEQYF. DNA of the CDR3: TGTGCCAGCAGAGGAGAGAGAAACTACGAGCAGTACTTC.

This clonotype was seen only once. Germline is not matched at one junction end, which may reflect a read error. J is TRBJ2-7 and V is TRBV7-3; no clear D gene. The end of the DNA is better explained by TRBJ2-1, so the J call may be wrong. Per germline, CDR1 SGHTA and CDR2 FQGTGA. The CDR3 runs to 14 residues. The CDR3, as DNA: TGTGCCAGCAGCTTAAACGACGGAGACAACGAGCAGTTCTTC. Encoded protein: CASSLNDGDNEQFF.

This clonotype was recorded many times. The genes are TRBV27 and TRBJ1-5; 10 nucleotides match TRBD1. The CDR3 extends over 14 amino acids. The germline V gene has CDR1 MNHEY and CDR2 SMNVEV (reference sequence). Trimming at V came to 8 bases and at J to 5 bases, leaving 6 bases not matched to a gene. The CDR3 here is CASSRQGAYQPQHF. CDR3 DNA: TGTGCCAGCTCGAGACAGGGGGCTTATCAGCCCCAGCATTTT.